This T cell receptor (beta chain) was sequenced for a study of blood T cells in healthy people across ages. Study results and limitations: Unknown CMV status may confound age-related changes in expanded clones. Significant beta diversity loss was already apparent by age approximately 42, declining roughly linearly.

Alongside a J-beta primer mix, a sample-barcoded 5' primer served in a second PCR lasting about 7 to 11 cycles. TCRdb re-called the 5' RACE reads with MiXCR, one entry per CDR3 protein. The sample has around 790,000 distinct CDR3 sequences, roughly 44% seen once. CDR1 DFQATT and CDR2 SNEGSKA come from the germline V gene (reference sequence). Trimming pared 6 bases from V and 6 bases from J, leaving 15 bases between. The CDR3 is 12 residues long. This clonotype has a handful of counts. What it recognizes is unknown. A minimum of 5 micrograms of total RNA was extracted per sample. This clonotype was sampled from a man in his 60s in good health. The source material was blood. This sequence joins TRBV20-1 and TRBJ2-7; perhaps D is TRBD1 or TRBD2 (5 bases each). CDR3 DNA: TGCAGTGCCCGAAGGGACGGACCCGAGCAGTACTTC. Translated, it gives CSARRDGPEQYF.